In this sample, the clone carrying this TCR beta chain turned up a few times. Its specificity is not known. These data originate in a study of T-cell memory formation after mild COVID-19. Study overall: Clusters were largely donor specific. Study findings and constraints: A second wave expanding day 15 to 37 was CD4+-biased; contracting clones were balanced. The authors did not confirm SARS-CoV-2 specificity of second-wave clones peaking day 37.

The authors produced TCR alpha and TCR beta cDNA libraries with sample barcodes and UMIs by 5'RACE using constant-segment primers. TCRdb called the 5' RACE reads again in MiXCR, with one record for every CDR3 protein. The sample contains hundreds of thousands of distinct CDR3 sequences, about a sixth of which appear only once. CDR1 is KGHSH and CDR2 is LQKENI in the germline V gene. The V segment lost 3 bases and the J segment 5 bases; nucleotides outside the gene matches: 5. This CDR3 contains 14 residues. The J gene is TRBJ2-7, the V gene TRBV18; 9 positions agree with TRBD1. Sequencing input: PBMCs or a T cell subset sorted from them (not recorded which). This sequence originates from an adult woman who had mild COVID-19 (a few samples of this study predate the infection). Cell type and time point are not known. The CDR3 DNA reads as TGTGCCAGCTCACCGTTGGGACAGGGCAACGAGCAGTACTTC. Its protein is CASSPLGQGNEQYF.